Described below is a single T cell receptor (beta chain) sequence and its context. Its cognate antigen is unknown. Using immunoSEQ multiplex PCR, the repertoire was profiled, and TCRdb retains in-frame clones only, with some absent. The sample includes more than 95,000 clones, approximately 90% of them seen just once. These data belong to a study of T cell responses to AZD1222 COVID-19 vaccine. General study results and limits: At baseline, just 6 or 7 AZD1222 recipients tested seropositive.

Pooling of second doses given at about 4 or about 12 weeks was done. Germline lookup yields CDR1 SGDLS and CDR2 YYNGEE. With V trimmed by 4 bases and J by 1 base, 6 bases remained unmatched. This CDR3 contains 18 residues. The material sequenced was peripheral blood, taken 28 days after the second AZD1222 dose. This TCR was sampled from an adult who received the AZD1222 COVID-19 vaccine. V usage is TRBV9 and J usage is TRBJ2-4; TRBD2 matches 15 bases. The DNA of the CDR3 is TGTGCCAGCAGCCCAGGGACTAGCGGGAGGTGGGCCAAAAACATTCAGTACTTC. This codes for CASSPGTSGRWAKNIQYF.